Listed here are 10 T cell receptor beta chains from one sample, sequenced in a study of PD-L1 blockade in urothelial cancer. Time point defined: pretreatment peripheral blood. Repertoires were generated with immunoSEQ multiplex PCR, while TCRdb's copy carries only in-frame clones and drops some. The sample carries about 81,000 clones, over 80% recorded once. The source material was PBMCs, sampled around atezolizumab (anti-PD-L1) treatment. These receptors were collected from a man aged 40-49 years with urothelial cancer.

The chain joins TRBV5-8 to TRBJ2-3, with a tentative D call TRBD2 (5 bases). There are 15 residues in the CDR3. Trimming stripped 2 bases from V and 4 bases from J, with 14 bases between. Germline V gene lookup returns CDR1 SGHTS and CDR2 YDEGEE. Written as DNA, the CDR3 is TGTGCCAGCAGCTTCGGGGTAATAGAAGCAGATACGCAGTATTTT. Translated: CASSFGVIEADTQYF.

This chain uses TRBV18 with TRBJ1-1; 7 bases align to TRBD1. J lost 4 bases, V lost 3 bases, and 17 bases had no gene match. There are 18 residues in the CDR3. Looked up from germline, CDR1 is KGHSH and CDR2 is LQKENI. CDR3 sequence: CASSPADRTGVLGTEAFF. In nucleotides, the CDR3 is TGTGCCAGCTCACCTGCGGACCGCACAGGGGTCTTGGGCACTGAAGCTTTCTTT.

This rearrangement joins TRBV5-1 to TRBJ2-7; 14 bases line up with TRBD2. Germline lookup yields CDR1 SGHRS and CDR2 YFSETQ. With V trimmed by 4 bases and J by 3 bases, 3 bases remained unmatched. The CDR3 is 15 amino acids. CDR3 sequence reads: CASSRLAGGNYEQYF. The CDR3 coding sequence is TGCGCCAGCAGCCGACTAGCGGGGGGGAACTACGAGCAGTACTTC.

The chain combines TRBV6-1 with TRBJ1-2; 12 nucleotides line up with TRBD1. Germline V CDR1 and CDR2: MNHNS, SASEGT. J gave up 7 bases and V 6 bases, and 6 bases lay outside the gene matches. CDR3 length equals 14 residues. The CDR3 spells CASSQGTGGIGYTF. CDR3 bases: TGTGCCAGCAGCCAAGGGACAGGGGGCATTGGCTACACCTTC.

This clone was seen just once. The chain couples TRBV4-1 to TRBJ2-5; 11 bases are shared with TRBD2. The J call may be mistaken, given a closer DNA end match to TRBJ2-7. The germline V gene has CDR1 MGHRA and CDR2 YSYEKL. The CDR3 spans 17 residues. This CDR3 reads CASSQGSGRANQDEQYF. CDR3 in DNA: TGCGCCAGCAGCCAAGGTAGCGGGAGGGCCAATCAGGACGAGCAGTACTTC.

This clone was picked up a small number of times. The V gene is TRBV15, the J gene TRBJ2-7, with D perhaps matching TRBD1 (6 bases). The V gene lost 0 bases and the J gene lost 2 bases, with 11 bases spanning the gap. Germline values: CDR1 LNHNV, CDR2 YYDKDF (reference sequence). The CDR3 has 15 residues. The CDR3 region is CATSREQDRAYEQYF. The CDR3, as DNA: TGTGCCACCAGCAGAGAACAGGACAGAGCCTACGAGCAGTACTTC.

This clone was observed a single time. This chain uses TRBV15 with TRBJ1-5; no firm D call. The germline V gene encodes CDR1 LNHNV and CDR2 YYDKDF (reference sequence). The CDR3 consists of 15 residues. Trimming shortened V by 3 bases and J by 0 bases, and 9 bases separated the two germline ends. The CDR3 reads CATSRGPYSNQPQHF. CDR3 bases: TGTGCCACCAGCAGGGGCCCGTATAGCAATCAGCCCCAGCATTTT.

The rearrangement links TRBV28 to TRBJ1-4, with 10 bases aligning to TRBD1. This CDR3 is 13 amino acids long. With V trimmed by 6 bases and J by 15 bases, 10 bases remained unmatched. Germline-derived CDR1 and CDR2 are MDHEN and SYDVKM. This CDR3 is CASSDRGRGSVFF. The CDR3 DNA reads as TGTGCCAGCAGCGACAGGGGGCGCGGAAGTGTGTTTTTT.

The chain recombines TRBV6-5 with TRBJ2-1, with 9 bases matching TRBD1. The germline gives CDR1 MNHEY, CDR2 SVGAGI. This CDR3 has 15 amino acids. Losses at the gene ends were 6 bases for V and 5 bases for J; bases not matched to a gene: 8. The CDR3 spells CASSWTGVLDNEQFF. CDR3 bases: TGTGCCAGCAGCTGGACAGGGGTGTTGGACAATGAGCAGTTCTTC.

J is TRBJ2-3 and V is TRBV7-2; weak D call: TRBD2 (5 bases). Per germline, CDR1 SGHTA and CDR2 FQGNSA. The CDR3 is 14 residues long. V was clipped by 5 bases and J by 6 bases, with 15 bases between them. The DNA for the CDR3 is TGTGCCAGCAGCCCGGATGGAGCGGAGGATACGCAGTATTTT. It specifies CASSPDGAEDTQYF.